The subject of this entry is one TCR beta chain. This entry is derived from a study of cytomegalovirus exposure and HLA in healthy donors. Germline V CDR1 and CDR2: KGHSH, LQKENI. V was pared by 4 bases and J by 7 bases, with 8 bases of the junction left unmatched. The CDR3 is made up of 15 amino acids. Primers included in the PCR were 60 Vbeta and 13 Jbeta primers. The method was immunoSEQ multiplex PCR; TCRdb's version includes in-frame clones alone and lacks a portion of them. The sample contains about 130,000 clones, approximately 79% of which appear only once. The V gene is TRBV18, the J gene TRBJ1-4; 8 nucleotides line up with TRBD1. The sample taken for sequencing was PBMCs. The clonotype comes from a man in his late teens or twenties in good health and CMV-seropositive. The CDR3 nucleotides are TGTGCCAGCTCACGGGGACAGGTGGAGATTGAAAAACTGTTTTTT. It translates to CASSRGQVEIEKLFF.